This T cell receptor (beta chain) was profiled in a study of control samples from healthy donors and cancer patients. The CDR3 contains 17 residues. The germline V gene has CDR1 MNHEY and CDR2 SVGEGT. V gave up 0 bases and J gave up 3 bases; unmatched junction bases: 9. Method: immunoSEQ multiplex PCR; TCRdb's copy keeps in-frame clones and lacks some. Among about 110,000 clones listed, around four fifths were seen once. The sample consisted of blood. The chain employs TRBV6-2 or TRBV6-3 and TRBJ2-7, with 9 positions matching TRBD2. The receptor's source is a man aged 18 to 29 in good health. CDR3 DNA: TGTGCCAGCAGTTACTCCCGGCAGCGGGGGGCCCACTACGAGCAGTACTTC. Encoded protein: CASSYSRQRGAHYEQYF.